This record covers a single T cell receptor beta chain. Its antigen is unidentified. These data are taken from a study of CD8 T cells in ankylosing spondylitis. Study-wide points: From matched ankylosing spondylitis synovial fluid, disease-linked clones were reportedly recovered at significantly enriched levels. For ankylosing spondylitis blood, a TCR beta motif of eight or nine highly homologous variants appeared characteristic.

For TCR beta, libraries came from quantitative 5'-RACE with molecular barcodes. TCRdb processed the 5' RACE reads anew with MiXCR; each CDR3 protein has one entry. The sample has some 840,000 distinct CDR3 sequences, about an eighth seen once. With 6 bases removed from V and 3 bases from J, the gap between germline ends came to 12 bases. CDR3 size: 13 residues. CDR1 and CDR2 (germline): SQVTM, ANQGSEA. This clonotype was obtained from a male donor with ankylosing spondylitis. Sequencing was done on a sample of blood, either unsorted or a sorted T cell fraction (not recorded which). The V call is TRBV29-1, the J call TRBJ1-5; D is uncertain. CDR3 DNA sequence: TGCAGCGTCGCTGGACGGGCCAATCAGCCCCAGCATTTT. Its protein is CSVAGRANQPQHF.